The clone carrying this TCR beta chain was picked up one time. The method was immunoSEQ multiplex PCR; TCRdb's version includes in-frame clones alone and lacks a portion of them. The sample records approximately 150,000 clones, about 88% being singletons. The germline CDR1 and CDR2 sequences are SGHTA and FQGNSA. The CDR3 loop spans 13 amino acids. As to time point: blood 4 weeks post-SBRT, at nephrectomy. Specified treatment: 15 Gy SBRT to primary tumor, nephrectomy 4 weeks later. This sample stems from a study of radiation and T cells in renal cell carcinoma. The chain employs TRBV7-2 and TRBJ2-5; D gene uncertain. The DNA end favors TRBJ2-7, so the J call may be wrong. The sequence derives from a woman aged 50 to 60 with renal cell carcinoma. This material consisted of blood, taken from a patient whose treatment included radiotherapy and nephrectomy. CDR3 residues: CASSLSFGFEQYF. The DNA of the CDR3 is TGTGCCAGCAGCTTGTCTTTCGGGTTCGAGCAGTACTTC.